The clone carrying this TCR beta chain was seen only a few times. This sample was taken from a study of T cells in Graves' hyperthyroidism and ophthalmopathy. What was amplified from RNA transcripts were TCR beta CDR3 regions. When the TCR CDR3 underwent first-round RT-PCR, the HTBI primer set was used. TCRdb processed the multiplex PCR reads anew with MiXCR; each CDR3 protein has one entry. The sample lists under 350,000 distinct CDR3 sequences, 12% to 15% occurring once. CDR1 is LGHDT and CDR2 is YNNKEL in the germline V gene (reference sequence). V lost 0 bases and J lost 5, with 11 bases in between. The CDR3 is 16 amino acids.

The receptor's source is a woman aged 40 to 50 with Graves' ophthalmopathy. The chain has TRBV3-1 and TRBJ1-6; D gene unclear. Material: blood. CDR3 nucleotide sequence: TGTGCCAGCAGCCAAGATAGTACGGTCAATAATTCACCCCTCCACTTT. This sequence encodes CASSQDSTVNNSPLHF.